This T cell receptor (beta chain) originates from a study of blood T cell repertoires in COVID-19. Across the whole study: The United States, Italy and Spain provided the acute and convalescent COVID-19 samples. In each case, the material was cDNA or gDNA derived from T cells, B-cell-depleted T cells, or PBMCs.

Study processing details: Reference gene primer amplification gave nucleated cell count estimates. The assay was immunoSEQ multiplex PCR, and TCRdb's table has in-frame clones only and misses some. V and J calls and clone size are copied from that table; D and trimming were computed from the DNA. The sample lists more than 95,000 clones, more than 75% occurring once. The TCR was taken from a man between 45 and 60 years old with acute or convalescent COVID-19. The sample consisted of peripheral blood.

In DNA, the CDR3 is TGTGCCAGCAGCTTAGGGATACAGAGAACTGAAGCTTTCTTT. Encoded protein: CASSLGIQRTEAFF. The genes are TRBV7-2 and TRBJ1-1; D gene unclear. The V gene lost 1 base and the J gene lost 5 bases, with 11 bases spanning the gap. Germline V CDR1 and CDR2: SGHTA, FQGNSA. This CDR3 spans 14 amino acids.